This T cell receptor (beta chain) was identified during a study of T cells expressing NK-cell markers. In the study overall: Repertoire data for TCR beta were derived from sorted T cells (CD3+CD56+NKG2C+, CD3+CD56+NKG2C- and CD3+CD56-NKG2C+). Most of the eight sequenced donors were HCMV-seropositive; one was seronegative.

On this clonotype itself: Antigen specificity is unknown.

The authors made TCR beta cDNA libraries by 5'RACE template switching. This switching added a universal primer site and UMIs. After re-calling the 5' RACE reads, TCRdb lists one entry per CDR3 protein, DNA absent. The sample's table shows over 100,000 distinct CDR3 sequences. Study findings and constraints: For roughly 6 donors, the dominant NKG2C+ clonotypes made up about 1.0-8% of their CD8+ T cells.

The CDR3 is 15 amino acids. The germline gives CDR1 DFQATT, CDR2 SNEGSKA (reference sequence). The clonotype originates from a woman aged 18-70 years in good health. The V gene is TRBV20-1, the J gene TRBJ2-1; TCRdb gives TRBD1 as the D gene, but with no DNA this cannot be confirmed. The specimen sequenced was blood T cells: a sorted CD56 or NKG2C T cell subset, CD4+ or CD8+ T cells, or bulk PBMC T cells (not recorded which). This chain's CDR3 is CSQDRGDLGGNEQFF.